One sample yielded the 14 T cell receptor beta chains listed below, sequenced in a study of T cell responses to AZD1222 COVID-19 vaccine. Assay used: immunoSEQ multiplex PCR; TCRdb lists only in-frame clones, some missing. The data contain roughly 50,000 clones, about 90% of them singletons. Specimen: peripheral blood, collected 28 days after the second AZD1222 dose. The receptors were gathered from an adult who received the AZD1222 COVID-19 vaccine.

The chain couples TRBV10-3 to TRBJ1-6; D remains unclear. This CDR3 has 13 amino acids. Germline loops: CDR1 ENHRY, CDR2 SYGVKD. V was cut by 3 bases and J by 7 bases, with 7 bases left in between. The chain's CDR3 is CAISDSDNSPLHF. The CDR3 region has the DNA TGTGCCATCAGTGACAGCGACAATTCACCCCTCCACTTT.

The CDR3 spells CASSLVAPANTGELFF. CDR3 in DNA: TGTGCCAGCAGCTTAGTGGCTCCCGCGAACACCGGGGAGCTGTTTTTT. The gene calls are TRBV11-3 and TRBJ2-2; no firm D call. Germline V gene lookup returns CDR1 SGHNT and CDR2 YENEEA. The CDR3 is 16 amino acids. The V gene lost 1 base and the J gene lost 0 bases, with 9 bases spanning the gap.

Written as DNA, the CDR3 is TGTGCCAGCAGCCAAGCCCGACAGGGAAACTACGAGCAGTACTTC. The encoded protein is CASSQARQGNYEQYF. V gene TRBV3-1 (or the pseudogene TRBV3-2) combines with J gene TRBJ2-7, with TRBD1 identical over 7 bases. Germline V lookup: CDR1 LGHDT, CDR2 YNNKEL (reference sequence). Trimming removed 1 base from V and 3 bases from J; junction bases left unmatched: 6. This CDR3 has 15 residues.

The V call is TRBV11-1, the J call TRBJ1-1, with 7 bases aligning to TRBD1. There are 16 residues in the CDR3. The germline CDR1 and CDR2 sequences are SGHAT and FQDESV (reference sequence). J was trimmed by 1 base and V by 6 bases; bases with no gene match: 11. CDR3 sequence (DNA): TGTGCCAGCAGTCCCGGAAAGGGGGCGCGGAACACTGAAGCTTTCTTT. Translating gives CASSPGKGARNTEAFF.

V usage is TRBV10-3 and J usage is TRBJ1-1, with a tentative D call TRBD1 (5 bases). The CDR3 contains 17 residues. The V end was cut by 5 bases, the J end by 1 base, with 20 bases between. Germline V gene data show CDR1 as ENHRY and CDR2 as SYGVKD. CDR3 DNA sequence: TGTGCCATCAGTCCCAATTCCGGACAAGGGGAGAACACTGAAGCTTTCTTT. It is translated as CAISPNSGQGENTEAFF.

J is TRBJ1-1 and V is TRBV19, with D possibly being TRBD1 (6 bases). CDR3 length equals 14 residues. Between the trimmed V and J ends, which lost 2 bases and 1 base, there was a span of 8 bases. Germline CDR1 and CDR2: LNHDA and SQIVND (reference sequence). The CDR3: CASSIQGPNTEAFF. As DNA, the CDR3 is TGTGCCAGTAGTATACAGGGGCCGAACACTGAAGCTTTCTTT.

The chain has TRBV15 and TRBJ2-1, with D tentatively TRBD2 (6 bases). This CDR3 comprises 12 residues. Between the trimmed V and J ends, which lost 1 base and 9 bases, there was a span of 7 bases. The germline gives CDR1 LNHNV, CDR2 YYDKDF (reference sequence). The CDR3 nucleotides are TGTGCCACCAGCAGAGGGGGAGGTGAGCAGTTCTTC. It is translated as CATSRGGGEQFF.

The V and J genes are TRBV4-2 and TRBJ1-2, with 10 bases that match TRBD1. J gave up 4 bases and V 0 bases, and 11 bases lay outside the gene matches. This CDR3 has 18 amino acids. Germline V gene data show CDR1 as LGHNA and CDR2 as YNFKEQ. The DNA of the CDR3 is TGTGCCAGCAGCCAAGAGGGGGACAGGGGAAGCCGTAGCTATGGCTACACCTTC. Its translation: CASSQEGDRGSRSYGYTF.

This sequence joins TRBV18 and TRBJ1-6, with 8 bases fitting TRBD1. The V gene end was trimmed by 3 bases and the J gene end by 5 bases; junction bases not matched to a gene: 3. The germline V gene encodes CDR1 KGHSH and CDR2 LQKENI. The CDR3 is 15 residues long. Written as DNA, the CDR3 is TGTGCCAGCTCACCGGGGACAGGAGATAATTCACCCCTCCACTTT. Translating gives CASSPGTGDNSPLHF.

The gene calls are TRBV15 and TRBJ1-1; D remains ambiguous. CDR1 and CDR2 (germline): LNHNV, YYDKDF (reference sequence). The ends were cut back, 5 bases at V and 1 base at J, with 11 bases in the middle. The CDR3 has 14 residues. As DNA, the CDR3 is TGTGCCACCAGCGGGATTGAGGGGAACACTGAAGCTTTCTTT. The encoded protein is CATSGIEGNTEAFF.

The V call is TRBV3-1 (or the pseudogene TRBV3-2), the J call TRBJ2-7; a weak D match, TRBD2 (6 bases). Germline lookup yields CDR1 LGHDT and CDR2 YNNKEL (reference sequence). The CDR3 contains 15 residues. V lost 6 bases and J 2 bases, leaving 17 bases between the germline ends. CDR3 sequence reads: CASSPLRPSAYEQYF. In DNA form, the CDR3 reads TGTGCCAGCAGTCCCTTGAGGCCTAGCGCCTACGAGCAGTACTTC.

This clone turned up a few times. This chain uses TRBV11-3 with TRBJ1-6, with 7 bases that match TRBD1. V lost 6 bases to trimming and J lost 6 bases; unmatched junction nucleotides: 8. The germline gives CDR1 SGHNT, CDR2 YENEEA. This CDR3 is 15 amino acids long. The CDR3 spells CASSTGVGINSPLHF. The CDR3 region has the DNA TGTGCCAGCAGTACAGGGGTCGGCATTAATTCACCCCTCCACTTT.

The chain carries TRBV30 and TRBJ1-2; TRBD1 aligns across 10 bases. Per germline, CDR1 GTSNPN and CDR2 SVGIG (reference sequence). J lost 10 bases, V lost 2 bases, and 10 bases had no gene match. This CDR3 has 14 residues. CDR3 residues: CAWSWTGGSPIYTF. The DNA for the CDR3 is TGTGCCTGGAGTTGGACAGGGGGTTCCCCAATCTACACCTTC.

Here the CDR3 DNA reads TGCGCCAGCAGCCGACGGGAAGGGGGAAACACTGAAGCTTTCTTT. It encodes CASSRREGGNTEAFF. The V and J genes are TRBV5-1 and TRBJ1-1; TRBD1 might be the D (6 bases). CDR1 is SGHRS, CDR2 YFSETQ, per germline. This CDR3 is built from 15 residues. The V end was cut by 4 bases, the J end by 2 bases, with 15 bases between.